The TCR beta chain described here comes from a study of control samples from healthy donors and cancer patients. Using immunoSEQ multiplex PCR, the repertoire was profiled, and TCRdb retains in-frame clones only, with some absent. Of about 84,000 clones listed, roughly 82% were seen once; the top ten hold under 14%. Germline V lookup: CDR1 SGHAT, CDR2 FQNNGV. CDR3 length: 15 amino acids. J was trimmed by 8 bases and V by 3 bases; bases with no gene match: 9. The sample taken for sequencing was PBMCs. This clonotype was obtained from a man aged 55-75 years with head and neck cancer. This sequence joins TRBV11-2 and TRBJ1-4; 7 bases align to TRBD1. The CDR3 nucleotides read TGTGCCAGCAGCTTGACAGGGACCGCCGGAGAAAAACTGTTTTTT. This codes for CASSLTGTAGEKLFF.